These 24 T cell receptor beta chains were all obtained from the same sample, sequenced in a study of shared clonotypes between healthy human individuals. Generated by immunoSEQ multiplex PCR, the TCRdb table keeps only in-frame clones and is missing some. Of approximately 2.5 million clones in the sample, 90% to 95% were seen once. The sequenced sample was naive CD4+ T cells from PBMCs. The subset here: CD45RA+ positively selected. The receptors derive from a man younger than 30 in good health. Some clones in this sample may be carry-over from other donors' samples.

The chain links TRBV28 to TRBJ1-5, with TRBD1 matching over 7 bases. The CDR3 runs to 15 residues. J was trimmed by 4 bases and V by 3 bases; bases with no gene match: 6. The germline V gene encodes CDR1 MDHEN and CDR2 SYDVKM. The CDR3 loop reads CASSFSPQGNQPQHF. CDR3 in DNA: TGTGCCAGCAGTTTCTCTCCACAGGGGAATCAGCCCCAGCATTTT. Full variable domain (remainder filled in from reference TRBV28 and TRBJ1-5): DVKVTQSSRYLVKRTGEKVFLECVQDMDHENMFWYRQDPGLGLRLIYFSYDVKMKEKGDIPEGYSVSREKKERFSLILESASTNQTSMYLCASSFSPQGNQPQHFGDGTRLSIL.

This clone has just a few counts. Other DNA sequences in the same sample also yield this CDR3. The J gene is TRBJ2-3, the V gene TRBV18; D unresolved. The CDR3 spans 12 residues. Germline V gives CDR1 KGHSH, CDR2 LQKENI. Deletions cut 4 bases from V and 0 bases from J, with 2 bases between. CDR3 in DNA: TGTGCCAGCTCACTAAGCACAGATACGCAGTATTTT. Translation gives CASSLSTDTQYF.

This chain joins TRBV7-2 and TRBJ2-5, with unresolved D. V lost 1 base, J lost 4 bases, and 10 bases lay in between. The CDR3 is made up of 14 amino acids. Germline V gives CDR1 SGHTA, CDR2 FQGNSA. The CDR3 sequence is CASSLGPRSETQYF. The CDR3 region has the DNA TGTGCCAGCAGCTTAGGCCCCAGGTCAGAGACCCAGTACTTC.

The CDR3 loop reads CASSPSGRAGETQYF. The CDR3 DNA reads TGTGCCAGCAGCCCGAGCGGGAGGGCCGGGGAGACCCAGTACTTC. The chain recombines TRBV5-4 with TRBJ2-5; TRBD2 matches at 10 bases. Germline V gene lookup returns CDR1 SGHNT and CDR2 YYREEE (reference sequence). This CDR3 spans 15 amino acids. V lost 4 bases to trimming and J lost 5 bases; unmatched junction nucleotides: 8.

The chain carries TRBV2 and TRBJ1-2, with TRBD1 matching 8 bases. The V and J ends lost 4 bases and 2 bases, in that order; junction bases with no gene match: 9. Germline-derived CDR1 and CDR2 are SNHLY and FYNNEI. The CDR3 has 16 residues. CDR3: CASSAPNRGGNYGYTF. CDR3 coding DNA: TGTGCCAGCAGTGCACCGAACAGGGGGGGAAACTATGGCTACACCTTC.

The chain is built from TRBV12-5 and TRBJ2-7, with D tentatively TRBD1 (6 bases). The CDR3 has 12 residues. CDR1 and CDR2 (germline): LGHNT, FRNRAP. The ends were cut back, 5 bases at V and 6 bases at J, with 11 bases in the middle. The CDR3 DNA reads as TGTGCTAGTGGTACAGGGAAGGGCGAGCAGTACTTC. Translation: CASGTGKGEQYF.

On this clone: Different DNA sequences within this sample yield the same CDR3. The chain couples TRBV5-1 to TRBJ1-1; the D is unclear. The CDR3 runs 11 residues. The V and J ends lost 4 bases and 3 bases respectively, with 4 bases between them. Germline values: CDR1 SGHRS, CDR2 YFSETQ. The CDR3 loop reads CASSLDTEAFF. The DNA of the CDR3 is TGCGCCAGCAGCCTTGACACTGAAGCTTTCTTT.

The J gene is TRBJ1-2, the V gene TRBV5-4, with D tentatively TRBD1 (5 bases). CDR1 and CDR2 from the germline V gene are SGHNT and YYREEE (reference sequence). This CDR3 comprises 15 residues. Trimming left V 3 bases short and J 2 bases short, with 14 bases between. Here the CDR3 DNA reads TGTGCCAGCAGCTATCCGGCAGGGTCGAACTATGGCTACACCTTC. Translation gives CASSYPAGSNYGYTF.

The rearrangement links TRBV29-1 to TRBJ1-2; 11 bases align to TRBD1. The CDR3 is 12 amino acids. Per germline, CDR1 SQVTM and CDR2 ANQGSEA. With 6 bases clipped from V and 6 bases from J, the junction kept 3 bases outside the gene matches. CDR3 DNA: TGCAGCGTCGAGGACAGGGGGCATGGCTACACCTTC. Its translation: CSVEDRGHGYTF. Full variable domain (outside the CDR3, taken from reference TRBV29-1 and TRBJ1-2): SAVISQKPSRDICQRGTSLTIQCQVDSQVTMMFWYRQQPGQSLTLIATANQGSEATYESGFVIDKFPISRPNLTFSTLTVSNMSPEDSSIYLCSVEDRGHGYTFGSGTRLTVV.

This chain connects TRBV28 to TRBJ2-7; D uncertain. The CDR3 is made up of 15 amino acids. Germline-derived CDR1 and CDR2 are MDHEN and SYDVKM. V gave up 4 bases and J gave up 3 bases, with 16 bases separating them. The CDR3 bases are TGTGCCAGCAGTTCCGTAAATCCCGATGTCTACGAGCAGTACTTC. This gives the protein CASSSVNPDVYEQYF.

The chain combines TRBV9 with TRBJ2-3; 7 nucleotides line up with TRBD2. The trim removed 3 bases at V and 2 bases at J, leaving 3 bases unmatched. Germline CDR1 SGDLS, CDR2 YYNGEE. This CDR3 region has 14 residues. The CDR3 nucleotides are TGTGCCAGCAGCGCTAGCGGCGCCACAGATACGCAGTATTTT. Translating gives CASSASGATDTQYF.

The chain carries TRBV7-9 and TRBJ2-7; tentatively, D is TRBD2 (6 bases). The CDR3 runs 15 residues. Trimming stripped 5 bases from V and 0 bases from J, with 14 bases between. In germline, CDR1 is SEHNR, CDR2 FQNEAQ (reference sequence). The CDR3 spells CASSPQGGSSYEQYF. In DNA, the CDR3 is TGTGCCAGCAGCCCCCAGGGAGGAAGCTCCTACGAGCAGTACTTC.

About this clone itself: Other nucleotide sequences in the sample specify the same CDR3. The rearrangement links TRBV28 to TRBJ1-2; D ambiguous. Germline V gene data show CDR1 as MDHEN and CDR2 as SYDVKM. V was shortened by 3 bases and J by 5 bases, with 7 bases between the two germline ends. CDR3 size: 12 residues. DNA of the CDR3: TGTGCCAGCAGTTTCGGACGGTATGGCTACACCTTC. This gives the protein CASSFGRYGYTF.

The chain uses TRBV5-1 and TRBJ2-7; no definite D call. The CDR3 totals 16 residues. CDR1 and CDR2 from the germline V gene are SGHRS and YFSETQ. Trimming took 2 bases from V and 0 from J, leaving 15 bases between them. CDR3 amino acids: CASSLPSARSSYEQYF. CDR3 nucleotides: TGCGCCAGCAGCTTACCTTCGGCGCGGAGCTCCTACGAGCAGTACTTC.

The chain recombines TRBV4-2 with TRBJ2-1; the match to TRBD2 covers 8 bases. Germline V lookup: CDR1 LGHNA, CDR2 YNFKEQ. Trimming cost V 0 bases and J 9 bases; bases outside gene matches: 10. The CDR3 is 16 amino acids. CDR3 region: CASSQDRSGRGGEQFF. The CDR3 DNA reads TGTGCCAGCAGCCAAGATCGGAGCGGGAGAGGGGGTGAGCAGTTCTTC.

This clone was seen once. J is TRBJ2-1 and V is TRBV18; TRBD2 is a possible D gene (6 bases). Trimming removed 3 bases at V and 0 bases at J, with 12 bases between. The CDR3 sequence is 16 residues long. In germline, CDR1 is KGHSH, CDR2 LQKENI. The CDR3 DNA follows: TGTGCCAGCTCACCCCTAGCGATAAGCTCCTACAATGAGCAGTTCTTC. Translating it yields CASSPLAISSYNEQFF. The complete variable domain, with remaining parts taken from reference TRBV18 and TRBJ2-1, reads NAGVMQNPRHLVRRRGQEARLRCSPMKGHSHVYWYRQLPEEGLKFMVYLQKENIIDESGMPKERFSAEFPKEGPSILRIQQVVRGDSAAYFCASSPLAISSYNEQFFGPGTRLTVL.

The chain combines TRBV5-6 with TRBJ1-2; D might be TRBD1 (6 bases). The germline V gene has CDR1 SGHDT and CDR2 YYEEEE. CDR3 length: 15 residues. V dropped 4 bases and J dropped 0 bases, with 13 bases sitting between them. The CDR3 loop is CASSPLGQPNYGYTF. The CDR3 DNA follows: TGTGCCAGCAGCCCTCTCGGACAGCCTAACTATGGCTACACCTTC.

A single count supports this clone. The rearrangement uses TRBV2 and TRBJ2-2; 7 nucleotides align to TRBD1. Trimming removed 4 bases from V and 2 bases from J; junction bases left unmatched: 7. This CDR3 spans 16 amino acids. Looked up from germline, CDR1 is SNHLY and CDR2 is FYNNEI. The CDR3 region has the DNA TGTGCCAGCAGTGCACAGGGGCTTTCCAACACCGGGGAGCTGTTTTTT. It codes for CASSAQGLSNTGELFF.

Note on this clone: This same CDR3 is encoded by further DNA sequences in the sample. The V gene is TRBV5-1, the J gene TRBJ2-1, with TRBD2 matching 14 bases. V lost 3 bases to trimming and J lost 5 bases; unmatched junction nucleotides: 1. Germline loops: CDR1 SGHRS, CDR2 YFSETQ. This CDR3 comprises 15 residues. The CDR3 is CASSSGLAGDNEQFF. The CDR3 nucleotides are TGCGCCAGCAGCTCGGGACTAGCGGGAGACAATGAGCAGTTCTTC. Drawing the rest from reference TRBV5-1 and TRBJ2-1, the complete variable domain is KAGVTQTPRYLIKTRGQQVTLSCSPISGHRSVSWYQQTPGQGLQFLFEYFSETQRNKGNFPGRFSGRQFSNSRSEMNVSTLELGDSALYLCASSSGLAGDNEQFFGPGTRLTVL.

The table lists this clone with a count of one. Within the sample, other DNA sequences also encode this same CDR3. CDR3 amino acids: CASSLGGQQETQYF. CDR3 DNA sequence: TGTGCCAGCAGCTTAGGGGGACAGCAAGAGACCCAGTACTTC. The rearrangement joins TRBV11-3 to TRBJ2-5; 7 positions match TRBD1. Per germline, CDR1 SGHNT and CDR2 YENEEA. This CDR3 is 14 amino acids long. Unmatched junction bases numbered 1, after V lost 1 base and J lost 2 bases.

In this sample, this clone turned up once. The gene calls are TRBV11-2 and TRBJ2-1; perhaps D is TRBD1 or TRBD2 (6 bases each). This CDR3 spans 14 amino acids. The ends were cut back, 1 base at V and 7 bases at J, with 11 bases in the middle. Germline V gives CDR1 SGHAT, CDR2 FQNNGV. Written as DNA, the CDR3 is TGTGCCAGCAGCTTAGGCGGGACAACTAATGAGCAGTTCTTC. This codes for CASSLGGTTNEQFF.

There are a few counts of this clone. The same CDR3 can be traced to other DNA sequences in this sample. The chain recombines TRBV6-1 with TRBJ1-1, with TRBD1 as a possible D gene (6 bases). This CDR3 spans 14 amino acids. From germline, CDR1 is MNHNS and CDR2 SASEGT. The V end was cut by 1 base, the J end by 4 bases, with 10 bases between. Here the CDR3 DNA reads TGTGCCAGCAGTGAAGGCGGGGGGCGCACTGAAGCTTTCTTT. Protein sequence: CASSEGGGRTEAFF.

A single count supports this clone. The chain couples TRBV2 to TRBJ2-5; D ambiguous. V was cut by 6 bases and J by 5 bases, with 16 bases left in between. There are 14 residues in the CDR3. The germline gives CDR1 SNHLY, CDR2 FYNNEI. The CDR3 here is CASSSRVRRETQYF. CDR3 DNA: TGTGCCAGCAGCAGTAGAGTACGGCGGGAGACCCAGTACTTC.

CDR3 bases: TGTGCCAGCAGCACCCTCGGGGAGACCCAGTACTTC. This codes for CASSTLGETQYF. The chain carries TRBV5-6 and TRBJ2-5; no clear D gene. The germline V gene encodes CDR1 SGHDT and CDR2 YYEEEE. This CDR3 spans 12 amino acids. V lost 4 bases and J 5 bases, leaving 9 bases between the germline ends.